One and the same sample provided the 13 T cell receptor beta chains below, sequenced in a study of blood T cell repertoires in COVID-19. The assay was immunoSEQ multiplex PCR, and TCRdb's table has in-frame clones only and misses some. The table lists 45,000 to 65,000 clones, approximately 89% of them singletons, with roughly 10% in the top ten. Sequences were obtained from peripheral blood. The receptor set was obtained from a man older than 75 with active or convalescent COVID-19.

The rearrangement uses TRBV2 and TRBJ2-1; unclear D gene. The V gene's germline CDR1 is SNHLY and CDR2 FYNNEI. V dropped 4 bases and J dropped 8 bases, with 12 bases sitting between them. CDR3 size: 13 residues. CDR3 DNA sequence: TGTGCCAGCAGTGGTCACGGTATCTATGAGCAGTTCTTC. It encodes CASSGHGIYEQFF.

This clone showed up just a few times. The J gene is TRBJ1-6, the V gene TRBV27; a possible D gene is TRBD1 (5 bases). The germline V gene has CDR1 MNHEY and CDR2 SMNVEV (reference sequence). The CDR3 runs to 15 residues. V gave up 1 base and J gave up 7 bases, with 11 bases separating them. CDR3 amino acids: CASSLWGGVNSPLHF. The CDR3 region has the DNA TGTGCCAGCAGTTTATGGGGAGGGGTCAATTCACCCCTCCACTTT.

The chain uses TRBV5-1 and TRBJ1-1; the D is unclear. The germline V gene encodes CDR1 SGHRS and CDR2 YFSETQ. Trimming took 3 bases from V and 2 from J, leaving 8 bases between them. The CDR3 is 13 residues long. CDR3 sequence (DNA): TGCGCCAGCAGCTACGCGGGCAACACTGAAGCTTTCTTT. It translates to CASSYAGNTEAFF.

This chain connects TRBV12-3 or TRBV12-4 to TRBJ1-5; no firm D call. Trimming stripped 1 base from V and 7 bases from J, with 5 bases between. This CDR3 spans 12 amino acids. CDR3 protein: CASSLDFQPQHF. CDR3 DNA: TGTGCCAGCAGTTTAGACTTCCAGCCCCAGCATTTT.

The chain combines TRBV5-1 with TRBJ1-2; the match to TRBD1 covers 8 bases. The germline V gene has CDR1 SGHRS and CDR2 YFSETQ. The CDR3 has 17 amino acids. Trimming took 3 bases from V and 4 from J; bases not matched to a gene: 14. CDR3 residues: CASSSQDRASAGYGYTF. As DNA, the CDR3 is TGCGCCAGCAGCTCCCAGGACAGGGCCTCGGCGGGCTATGGCTACACCTTC.

CDR3 residues: CASSAGTTMNTEAFF. DNA of the CDR3: TGTGCCAGCTCAGCCGGGACAACTATGAACACTGAAGCTTTCTTT. V and J are TRBV18 and TRBJ1-1, with D perhaps matching TRBD1 (6 bases). The V and J ends lost 5 bases and 0 bases respectively, with 13 bases between them. CDR1 and CDR2 (germline): KGHSH, LQKENI. The CDR3 length is 15 residues.

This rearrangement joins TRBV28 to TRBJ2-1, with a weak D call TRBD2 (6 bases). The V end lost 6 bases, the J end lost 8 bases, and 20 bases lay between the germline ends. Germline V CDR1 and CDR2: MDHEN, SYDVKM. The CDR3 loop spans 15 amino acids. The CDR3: CASRSRGMGVDEQFF. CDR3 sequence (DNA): TGTGCCAGCAGGTCCCGGGGGATGGGGGTCGATGAGCAGTTCTTC.

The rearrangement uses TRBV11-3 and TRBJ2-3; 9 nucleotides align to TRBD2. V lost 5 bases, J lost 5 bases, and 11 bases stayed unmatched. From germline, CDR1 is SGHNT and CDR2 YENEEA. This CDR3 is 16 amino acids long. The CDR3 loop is CASSRLGAGGIDTQYF. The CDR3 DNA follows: TGTGCCAGCAGCCGTTTAGGAGCGGGAGGTATAGATACGCAGTATTTT.

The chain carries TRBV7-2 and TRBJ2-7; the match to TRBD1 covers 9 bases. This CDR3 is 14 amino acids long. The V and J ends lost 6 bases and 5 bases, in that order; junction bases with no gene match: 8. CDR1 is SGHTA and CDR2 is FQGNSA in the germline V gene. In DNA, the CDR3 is TGTGCCAGCAGACCGGGACAGGGTTCTAACGAGCAGTACTTC. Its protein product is CASRPGQGSNEQYF.

CDR3 amino acids: CASSPLERAFTDTQYF. CDR3 nucleotides: TGTGCCAGCTCACCCCTGGAGCGGGCATTCACAGATACGCAGTATTTT. V usage is TRBV18 and J usage is TRBJ2-3; tentative D call: TRBD2 (6 bases). This CDR3 has 16 amino acids. Germline assignment: CDR1 KGHSH and CDR2 LQKENI. V was shortened by 3 bases and J by 2 bases, with 15 bases between the two germline ends. Together with reference TRBV18 and TRBJ2-3, the CDR3 gives the full variable domain: NAGVMQNPRHLVRRRGQEARLRCSPMKGHSHVYWYRQLPEEGLKFMVYLQKENIIDESGMPKERFSAEFPKEGPSILRIQQVVRGDSAAYFCASSPLERAFTDTQYFGPGTRLTVL.

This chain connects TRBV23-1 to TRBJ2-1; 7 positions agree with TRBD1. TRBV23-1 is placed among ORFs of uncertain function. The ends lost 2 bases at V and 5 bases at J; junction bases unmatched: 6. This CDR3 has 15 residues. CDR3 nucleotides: TGCGCCAGCAGTCAACAGGTAGGGGGCCACAATGAGCAGTTCTTC. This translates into CASSQQVGGHNEQFF.

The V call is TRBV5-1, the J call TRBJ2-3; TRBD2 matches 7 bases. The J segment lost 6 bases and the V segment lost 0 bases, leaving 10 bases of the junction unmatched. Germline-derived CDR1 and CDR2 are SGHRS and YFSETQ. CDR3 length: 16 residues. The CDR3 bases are TGCGCCAGCAGCTTGGAAGCTAGCGTGGGAGGGGATACGCAGTATTTT. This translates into CASSLEASVGGDTQYF.

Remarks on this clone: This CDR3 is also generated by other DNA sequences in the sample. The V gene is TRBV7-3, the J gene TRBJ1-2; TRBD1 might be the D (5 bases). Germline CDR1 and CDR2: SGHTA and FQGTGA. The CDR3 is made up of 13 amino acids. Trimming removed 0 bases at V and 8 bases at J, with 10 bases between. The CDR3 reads CASSLTTGGGYTF. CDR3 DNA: TGTGCCAGCAGCTTAACTACGGGGGGGGGCTACACCTTC.